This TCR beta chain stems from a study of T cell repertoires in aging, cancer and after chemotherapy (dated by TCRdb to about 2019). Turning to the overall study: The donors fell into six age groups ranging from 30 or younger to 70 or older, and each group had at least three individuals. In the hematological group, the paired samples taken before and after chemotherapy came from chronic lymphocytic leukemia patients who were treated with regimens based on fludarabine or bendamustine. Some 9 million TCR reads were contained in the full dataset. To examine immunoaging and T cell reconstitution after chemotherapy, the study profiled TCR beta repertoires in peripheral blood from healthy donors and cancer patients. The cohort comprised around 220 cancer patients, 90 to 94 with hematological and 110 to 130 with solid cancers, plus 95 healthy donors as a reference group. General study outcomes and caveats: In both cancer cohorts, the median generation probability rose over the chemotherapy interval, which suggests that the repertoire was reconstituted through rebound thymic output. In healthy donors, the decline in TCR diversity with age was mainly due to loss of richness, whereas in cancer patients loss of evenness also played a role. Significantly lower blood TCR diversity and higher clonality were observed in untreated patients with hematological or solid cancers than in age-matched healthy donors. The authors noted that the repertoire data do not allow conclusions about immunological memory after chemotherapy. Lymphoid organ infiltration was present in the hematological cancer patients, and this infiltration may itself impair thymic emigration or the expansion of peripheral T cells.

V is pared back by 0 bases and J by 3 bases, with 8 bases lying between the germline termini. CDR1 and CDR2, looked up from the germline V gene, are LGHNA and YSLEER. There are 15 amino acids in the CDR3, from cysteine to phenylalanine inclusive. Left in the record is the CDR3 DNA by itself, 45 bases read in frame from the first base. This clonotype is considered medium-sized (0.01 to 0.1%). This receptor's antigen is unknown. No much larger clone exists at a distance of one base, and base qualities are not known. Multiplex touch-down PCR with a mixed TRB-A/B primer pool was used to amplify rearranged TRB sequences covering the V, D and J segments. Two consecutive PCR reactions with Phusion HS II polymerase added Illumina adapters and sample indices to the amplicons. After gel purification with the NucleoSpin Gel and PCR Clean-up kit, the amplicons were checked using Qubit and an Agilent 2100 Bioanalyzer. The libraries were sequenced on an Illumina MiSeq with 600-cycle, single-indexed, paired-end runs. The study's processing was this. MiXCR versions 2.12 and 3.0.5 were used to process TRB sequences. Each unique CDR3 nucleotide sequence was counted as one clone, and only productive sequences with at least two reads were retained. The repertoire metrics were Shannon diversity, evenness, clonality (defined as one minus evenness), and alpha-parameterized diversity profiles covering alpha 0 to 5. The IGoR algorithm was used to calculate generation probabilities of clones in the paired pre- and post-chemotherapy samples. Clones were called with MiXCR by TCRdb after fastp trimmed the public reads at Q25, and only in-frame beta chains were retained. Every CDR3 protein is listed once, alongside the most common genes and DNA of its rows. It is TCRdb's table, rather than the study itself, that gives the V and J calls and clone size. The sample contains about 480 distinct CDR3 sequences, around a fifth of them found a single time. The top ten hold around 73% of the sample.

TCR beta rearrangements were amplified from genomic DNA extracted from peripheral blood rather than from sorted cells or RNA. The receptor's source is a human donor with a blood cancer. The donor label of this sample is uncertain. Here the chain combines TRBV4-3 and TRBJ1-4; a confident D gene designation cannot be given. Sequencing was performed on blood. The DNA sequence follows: TGCGCCAGCAGCCAAGATATAGGGTCTAATGAAAAACTGTTTTTT. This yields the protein CASSQDIGSNEKLFF.